A single sample is the source of the 9 T cell receptor beta chains below, sequenced in a study of OX40 agonist ivuxolimab in advanced cancers. Assay used: immunoSEQ multiplex PCR; TCRdb lists only in-frame clones, some missing. The sample holds tens of thousands of clones, approximately 80% seen once. This material consisted of CD4+ or CD8+ T cells sorted from blood, taken in a trial of the OX40 agonist ivuxolimab. The receptors come from an adult with an advanced solid tumor such as melanoma, head and neck, liver or kidney cancer.

The gene calls are TRBV9 and TRBJ2-2; D perhaps matches TRBD2 (6 bases). The germline gives CDR1 SGDLS, CDR2 YYNGEE. This CDR3 region has 16 residues. Trimming left V 4 bases short and J 0 bases short, with 13 bases between. CDR3 amino acids: CASSPFGSSNTGELFF. The DNA for the CDR3 is TGTGCCAGCAGCCCCTTCGGGAGTTCGAACACCGGGGAGCTGTTTTTT.

The chain uses TRBV2 and TRBJ2-7; 8 bases line up with TRBD2. The junction had 10 bases not matched to a gene; V was cut back by 6 bases and J by 3 bases. The CDR3 covers 15 residues. The germline gives CDR1 SNHLY, CDR2 FYNNEI. The CDR3 bases are TGTGCCAGCAGGCGGGGGGCTAGCCGAATCTACGAGCAGTACTTC. It translates to CASRRGASRIYEQYF.

V gene TRBV28 combines with J gene TRBJ2-1; 9 positions agree with TRBD2. Per the germline V gene, CDR1 is MDHEN and CDR2 is SYDVKM. V dropped 7 bases and J dropped 9; count of bases not matched to a gene: 10. The CDR3 spans 14 residues. The chain's CDR3 is CASNLSGGLFEQFF. CDR3 DNA sequence: TGTGCCAGCAACCTTAGCGGGGGCCTCTTTGAGCAGTTCTTC.

The sample holds a few counts of this clone. The chain combines TRBV29-1 with TRBJ1-2; D remains ambiguous. This CDR3 spans 11 amino acids. V lost 4 bases, J lost 0 bases, and 3 bases lay in between. Germline V CDR1 and CDR2: SQVTM, ANQGSEA. The CDR3 protein is CSVVTNYGYTF. The CDR3 DNA sequence: TGCAGCGTTGTAACTAACTATGGCTACACCTTC.

The chain is built from TRBV30 and TRBJ2-7; 9 bases fit TRBD1. CDR3 length: 12 residues. Germline V gene lookup returns CDR1 GTSNPN and CDR2 SVGIG (reference sequence). J gave up 6 bases and V 5 bases, and 5 bases lay outside the gene matches. CDR3 residues: CAWGQGRLEQYF. In DNA, the CDR3 is TGTGCCTGGGGACAGGGGAGACTCGAGCAGTACTTC.

The J gene is TRBJ1-2, the V gene TRBV27; D is unclear. This CDR3 contains 13 residues. Germline assignment: CDR1 MNHEY and CDR2 SMNVEV (reference sequence). Between the trimmed V and J ends, which lost 6 bases and 4 bases, there was a span of 12 bases. The CDR3 loop reads CASRPTGSYGYTF. Here the CDR3 DNA reads TGTGCCAGCAGGCCGACTGGGAGCTATGGCTACACCTTC.

V is TRBV28 and J is TRBJ2-3; possibly TRBD2 for D (6 bases). V was trimmed by 4 bases and J by 0 bases, leaving 17 bases between them. Germline V CDR1 and CDR2: MDHEN, SYDVKM. This CDR3 has 17 residues. This chain's CDR3 is CASSWVMREISTDTQYF. CDR3 bases: TGTGCCAGCAGTTGGGTCATGCGGGAAATAAGCACAGATACGCAGTATTTT.

The rearrangement links TRBV7-2 to TRBJ1-1, with D unclear. The CDR3 covers 16 residues. With 5 bases removed from V and 0 bases from J, the gap between germline ends came to 16 bases. Germline-derived CDR1 and CDR2 are SGHTA and FQGNSA. CDR3 coding DNA: TGTGCCAGCAGCGTAACCGATAGGATTTTGAACACTGAAGCTTTCTTT. Protein sequence: CASSVTDRILNTEAFF. The full variable domain, completed using reference TRBV7-2 and TRBJ1-1, is GAGVSQSPSNKVTEKGKDVELRCDPISGHTALYWYRQSLGQGLEFLIYFQGNSAPDKSGLPSDRFSAERTGGSVSTLTIQRTQQEDSAVYLCASSVTDRILNTEAFFGQGTRLTVV.

CDR3 bases: TGTGCCAGCAGCCAAGAGATGGGACTTCCCGGCGGCTACGAGCAGTACTTC. This sequence encodes CASSQEMGLPGGYEQYF. The chain uses TRBV4-2 and TRBJ2-7; D is possibly TRBD2 (6 bases). V was shortened by 0 bases and J by 3 bases, with 18 bases between the two germline ends. The germline V gene encodes CDR1 LGHNA and CDR2 YNFKEQ. The CDR3 is 17 residues long.